This T cell receptor beta chain is drawn from a study of Ad26.COV2.S vaccination and SARS-CoV-2 variants. The V and J ends lost 6 bases and 5 bases respectively, with 16 bases between them. Germline CDR1 is MNHEY and CDR2 is SVGAGI. The CDR3 spans 14 residues. Regarding treatment: roughly 19 received Ad26.COV2.S at low or high dose, single or two shots; roughly five received placebo; per-sample allocation not given. Collection of the samples took place on day 63 after the first injection of vaccine or placebo. Expressing Wuhan-strain SARS-CoV-2 spike, an Ad26 vector served as the vaccine. Details on this clone: The antigen remains unidentified.

Study-wide results and caveats: Measures of TCR breadth and depth may have fallen short of total T cell responses.

Clones were sequenced by immunoSEQ multiplex PCR, and TCRdb holds only the in-frame ones, with some missing. Of some 640,000 clones in the sample, 70% to 90% were seen once. Source: peripheral blood, taken in a trial of Ad26.COV2.S vaccine versus placebo. This receptor was taken from a person aged 18-60 years who received the Ad26.COV2.S COVID-19 vaccine or a placebo. This chain links TRBV6-5 with TRBJ2-5; D possibly corresponds to TRBD2 (6 bases). The chain's CDR3 is CASRERVLGETQYF. DNA for the CDR3: TGTGCCAGCAGAGAGCGGGTCTTGGGGGAGACCCAGTACTTC.